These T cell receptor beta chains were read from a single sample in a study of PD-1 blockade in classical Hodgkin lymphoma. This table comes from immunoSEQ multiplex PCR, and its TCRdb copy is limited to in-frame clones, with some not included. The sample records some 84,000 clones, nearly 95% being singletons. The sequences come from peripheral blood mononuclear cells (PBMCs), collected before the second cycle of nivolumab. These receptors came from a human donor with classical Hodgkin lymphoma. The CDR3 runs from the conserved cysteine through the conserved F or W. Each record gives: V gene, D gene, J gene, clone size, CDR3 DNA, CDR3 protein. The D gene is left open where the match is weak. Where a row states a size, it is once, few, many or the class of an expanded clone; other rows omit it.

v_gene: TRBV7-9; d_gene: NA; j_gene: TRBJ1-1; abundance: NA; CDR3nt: TGTGCCAGCACCTTCGTTCTGGCTGAAGCTTTCTTT; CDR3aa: CASTFVLAEAFF
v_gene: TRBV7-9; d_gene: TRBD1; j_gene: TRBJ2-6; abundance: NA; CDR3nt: TGTGCCAGCAGTCCCCGGTCGACAGGGGTTACCTCTGGGGCCAACGTCCTGACTTTC; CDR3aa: CASSPRSTGVTSGANVLTF
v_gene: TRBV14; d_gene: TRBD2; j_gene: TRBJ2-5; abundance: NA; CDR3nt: TGTGCCAGCAGCCCCGGAGGACTAGCGGGTGGAGAGACCCAGTACTTC; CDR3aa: CASSPGGLAGGETQYF
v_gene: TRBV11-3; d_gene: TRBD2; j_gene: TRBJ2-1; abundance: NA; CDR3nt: TGTGCCAGCAGCTCCTTAGCGGGAGTTTCTGAGAATGAGCAGTTCTTC; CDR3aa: CASSSLAGVSENEQFF
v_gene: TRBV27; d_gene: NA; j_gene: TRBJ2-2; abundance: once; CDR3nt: TGTGCCAGCAAAGGACCCGGGGAGCTGTTTTTT; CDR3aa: CASKGPGELFF
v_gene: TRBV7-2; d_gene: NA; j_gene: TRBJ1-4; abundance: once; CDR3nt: TGTGCCAGCAGGTATCGGGGGCGAACTAATGAAAAACTGTTTTTT; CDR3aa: CASRYRGRTNEKLFF
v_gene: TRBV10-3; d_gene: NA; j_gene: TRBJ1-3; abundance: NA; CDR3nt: TGTGCCACCCGACCCCGGGATGGAAACACCATATATTTT; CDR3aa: CATRPRDGNTIYF
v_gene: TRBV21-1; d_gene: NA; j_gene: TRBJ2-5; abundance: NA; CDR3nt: TGTGCCAGCAGCCAAGGGCTTGCAGAGACCCAGTACTTC; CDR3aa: CASSQGLAETQYF
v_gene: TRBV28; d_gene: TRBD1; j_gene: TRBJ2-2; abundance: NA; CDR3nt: TGTGCCAGCAGTTTCGGGGACAGATACACCGGGGAGCTGTTTTTT; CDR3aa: CASSFGDRYTGELFF
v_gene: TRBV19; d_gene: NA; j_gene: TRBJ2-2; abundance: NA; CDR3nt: TGTGCCAGTAGTCAATTTAACACCGGGGAGCTGTTTTTT; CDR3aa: CASSQFNTGELFF
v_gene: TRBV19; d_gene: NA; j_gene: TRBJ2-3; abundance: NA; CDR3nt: TGTGCCAGTAGTAACACAGATACGCAGTATTTT; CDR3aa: CASSNTDTQYF
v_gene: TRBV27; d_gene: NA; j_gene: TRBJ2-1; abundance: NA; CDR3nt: TGTGCCAGCAGCTCCCCCTTGGCCGACAGTGAGCAGTTCTTC; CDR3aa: CASSSPLADSEQFF
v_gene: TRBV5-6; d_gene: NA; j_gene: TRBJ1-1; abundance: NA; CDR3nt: TGTGCCAGCAGCTTGGGGGGGCGTCACACTGAAGCTTTCTTT; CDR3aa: CASSLGGRHTEAFF
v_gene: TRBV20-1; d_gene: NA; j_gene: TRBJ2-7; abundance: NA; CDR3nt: TGCAGTGCAAGGCCCTACGAGCAGTACTTC; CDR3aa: CSARPYEQYF
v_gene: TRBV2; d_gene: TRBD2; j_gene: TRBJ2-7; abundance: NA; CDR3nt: TGTGCCAGCACCCGACTAGCGGGAGGATCCTACGAGCAGTACTTC; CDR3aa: CASTRLAGGSYEQYF
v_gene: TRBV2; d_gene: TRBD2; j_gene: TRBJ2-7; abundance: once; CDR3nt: TGTGCCAGCAGTATGCGGACTAGCGGGAGGTACGAGCAGTACTTC; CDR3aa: CASSMRTSGRYEQYF
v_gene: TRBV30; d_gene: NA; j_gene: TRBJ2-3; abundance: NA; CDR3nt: TGTGCCTGGATGGGCCAGGCCACAGATACGCAGTATTTT; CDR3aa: CAWMGQATDTQYF
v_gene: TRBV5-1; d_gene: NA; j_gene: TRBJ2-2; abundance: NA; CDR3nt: TGCGCCAGCAGCTCCGGACAGACCACCGGGGAGCTGTTTTTT; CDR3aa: CASSSGQTTGELFF
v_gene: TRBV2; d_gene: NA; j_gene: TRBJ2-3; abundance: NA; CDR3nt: TGTGCCAGCAGACCTCACACAGATACGCAGTATTTT; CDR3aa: CASRPHTDTQYF
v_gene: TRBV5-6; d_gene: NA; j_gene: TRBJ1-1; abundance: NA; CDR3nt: TGTGCCAGCAGCTTCCCGCCGGGACTCAAGGGGAACACTGAAGCTTTCTTT; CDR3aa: CASSFPPGLKGNTEAFF
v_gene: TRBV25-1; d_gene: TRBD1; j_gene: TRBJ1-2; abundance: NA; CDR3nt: TGTGCCAGCAGTGAATTGCAGGGGGACTATGGCTACACCTTC; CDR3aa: CASSELQGDYGYTF
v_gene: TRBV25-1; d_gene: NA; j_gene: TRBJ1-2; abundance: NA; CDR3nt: TGTGCCAGCAGTGAATCAGGAGGGTATGGCTACACCTTC; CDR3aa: CASSESGGYGYTF
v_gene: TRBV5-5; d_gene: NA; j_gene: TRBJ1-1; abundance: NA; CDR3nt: TGTGCCAGCAGCTTAGCGGGCGAGAACACTGAAGCTTTCTTT; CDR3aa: CASSLAGENTEAFF
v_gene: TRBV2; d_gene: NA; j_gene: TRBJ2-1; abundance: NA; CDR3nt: TGTGCCAGCACTGAAATGGTGGGGGCCCATAATGAGCAGTTCTTC; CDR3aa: CASTEMVGAHNEQFF
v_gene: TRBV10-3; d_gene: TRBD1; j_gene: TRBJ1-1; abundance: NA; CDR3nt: TGTGCCGTGGAGACAGGGGGCACTGAAGCTTTCTTT; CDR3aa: CAVETGGTEAFF
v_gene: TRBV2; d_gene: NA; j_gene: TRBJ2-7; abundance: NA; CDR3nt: TGTGCCAGCACGTCACAGGGATTTGGCGAGCAGTACTTC; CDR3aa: CASTSQGFGEQYF
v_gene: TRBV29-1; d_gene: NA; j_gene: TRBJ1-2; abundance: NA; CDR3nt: TGCAGCGTTGAGGTCCGAGACTATGGCTACACCTTC; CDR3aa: CSVEVRDYGYTF
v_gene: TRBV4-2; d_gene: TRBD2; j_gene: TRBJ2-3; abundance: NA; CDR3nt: TGTGCCAGCAGCCTTGGGACTAGCGGGAGTACAGATACGCAGTATTTT; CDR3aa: CASSLGTSGSTDTQYF
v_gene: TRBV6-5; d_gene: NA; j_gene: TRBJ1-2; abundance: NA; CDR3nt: TGTGCCAGCAGTTATTCGGGTGTAGGAGGCTACACCTTC; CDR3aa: CASSYSGVGGYTF
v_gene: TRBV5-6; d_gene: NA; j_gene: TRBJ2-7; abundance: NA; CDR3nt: TGTGCCAGCAGCTTGTCCACGACACAGGGACCCCCGGGATTCTACGAGCAGTACTTC; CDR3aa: CASSLSTTQGPPGFYEQYF
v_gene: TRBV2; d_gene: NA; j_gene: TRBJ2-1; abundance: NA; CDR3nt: TGTGCCGGACCGAAGGGGGAGGCCTACAATGAGCAGTTCTTC; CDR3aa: CAGPKGEAYNEQFF
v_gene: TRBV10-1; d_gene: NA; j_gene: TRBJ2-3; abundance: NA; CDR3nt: TGCGCCAGCAGTGAGTCGGAGGTGGATACGCAGTATTTT; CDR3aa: CASSESEVDTQYF
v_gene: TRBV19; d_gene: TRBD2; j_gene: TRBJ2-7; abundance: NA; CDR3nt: TGTGCCAGTATTGGGACTAGCGGGCATGGTCCCTACGAGCAGTACTTC; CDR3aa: CASIGTSGHGPYEQYF
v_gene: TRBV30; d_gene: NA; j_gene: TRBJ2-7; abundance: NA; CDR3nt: TGTGCCTGGGCAGGGTTCTCCCACGAGCAGTACTTC; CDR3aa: CAWAGFSHEQYF
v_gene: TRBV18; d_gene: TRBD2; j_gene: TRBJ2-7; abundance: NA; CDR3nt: TGTGCCAGCTCACCACCGGGACTAGCGAACGAGCAGTACTTC; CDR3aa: CASSPPGLANEQYF
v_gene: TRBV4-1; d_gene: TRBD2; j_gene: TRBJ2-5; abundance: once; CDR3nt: TGCGCCAGCAGCCCGGGTGGGGCTAGCGGGAGTGGGTACCAAGAGACCCAGTACTTC; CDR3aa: CASSPGGASGSGYQETQYF
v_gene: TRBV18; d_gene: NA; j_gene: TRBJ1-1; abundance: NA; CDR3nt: TGTGCCAGCTCACCCCTTTCTAATCTCGAAGCTTTCTTT; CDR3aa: CASSPLSNLEAFF
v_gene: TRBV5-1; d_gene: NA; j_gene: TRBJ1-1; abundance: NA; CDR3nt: TGCGCCAGCAGCGCGGAGGGACCCATGAACACTGAAGCTTTCTTT; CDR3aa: CASSAEGPMNTEAFF
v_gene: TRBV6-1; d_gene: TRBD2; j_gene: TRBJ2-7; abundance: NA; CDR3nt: TGTGCCAGCAGTGTGGCGGGAGAATTTTACGAGCAGTACTTC; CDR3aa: CASSVAGEFYEQYF
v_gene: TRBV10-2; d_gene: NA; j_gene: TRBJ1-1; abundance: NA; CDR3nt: TGCGCCAGCAGTGATCCGAACACTGAAGCTTTCTTT; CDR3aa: CASSDPNTEAFF
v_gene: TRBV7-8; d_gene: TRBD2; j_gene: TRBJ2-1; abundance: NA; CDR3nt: TGTGCCAGCAGCCGCGCGACTAGCGGGCCCTCCTACAATGAGCAGTTCTTC; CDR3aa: CASSRATSGPSYNEQFF
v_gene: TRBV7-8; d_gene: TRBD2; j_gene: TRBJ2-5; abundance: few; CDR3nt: TGTGCCAGCAGCTTAGGCGGGAGGAGAAAAGAGACCCAGTACTTC; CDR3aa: CASSLGGRRKETQYF
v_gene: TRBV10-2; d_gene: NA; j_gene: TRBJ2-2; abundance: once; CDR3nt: TGCGCCAGCAGTCAGTCAGGGCAAACCGGGGAGCTGTTTTTT; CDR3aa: CASSQSGQTGELFF
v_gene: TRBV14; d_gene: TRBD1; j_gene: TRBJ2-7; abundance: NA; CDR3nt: TGTGCCAGCAGCCCCGACAGGGGGCCACGTCCCTACGAGCAGTACTTC; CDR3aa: CASSPDRGPRPYEQYF
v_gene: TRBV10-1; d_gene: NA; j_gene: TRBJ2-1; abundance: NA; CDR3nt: TGCGCCAGCTCTAGATCGGGGGGCGAGCAGTTCTTC; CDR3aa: CASSRSGGEQFF
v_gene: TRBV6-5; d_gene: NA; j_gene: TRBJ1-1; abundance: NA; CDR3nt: TGTGCCAGCAGTTACTCGGGCGGGAACACTGAAGCTTTCTTT; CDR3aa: CASSYSGGNTEAFF
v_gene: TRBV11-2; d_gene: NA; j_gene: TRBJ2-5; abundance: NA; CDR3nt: TGTGCCAGCAGCCGCTTGGGTAGCGGACAAGAGACCCAGTACTTC; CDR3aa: CASSRLGSGQETQYF
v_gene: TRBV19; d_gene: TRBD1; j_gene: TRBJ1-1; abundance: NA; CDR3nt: TGTGCCAGTAGTTGGGGACAGGGGGGGACTGAAGCTTTCTTT; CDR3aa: CASSWGQGGTEAFF
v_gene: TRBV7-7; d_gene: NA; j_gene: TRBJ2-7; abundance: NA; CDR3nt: TGTGCCAGCAGTCCCGGCCGCACGAACGAGCAGTACTTC; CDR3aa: CASSPGRTNEQYF
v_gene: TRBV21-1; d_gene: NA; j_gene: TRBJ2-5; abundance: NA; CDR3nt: TGTGCCAGCAGCAACAGGGAGCAAGAGACCCAGTACTTC; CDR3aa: CASSNREQETQYF
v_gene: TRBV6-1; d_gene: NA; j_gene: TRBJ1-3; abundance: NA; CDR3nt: TGTGCCAGCAGTGAACTATCTGGAAACACCATATATTTT; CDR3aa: CASSELSGNTIYF
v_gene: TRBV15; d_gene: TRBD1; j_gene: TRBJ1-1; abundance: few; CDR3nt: TGTGCCACCAGACGACAGGGGAAAGCTTTCTTT; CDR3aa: CATRRQGKAFF
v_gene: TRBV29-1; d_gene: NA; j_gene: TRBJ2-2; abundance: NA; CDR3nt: TGCAGCGTTGGGTTGCAGATGAACACCGGGGAGCTGTTTTTT; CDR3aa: CSVGLQMNTGELFF
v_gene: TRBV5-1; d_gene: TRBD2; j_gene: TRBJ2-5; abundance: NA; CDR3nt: TGCGCCAGCAGCCCACAACCCGGGGGGTTGAGAGAGACCCAGTACTTC; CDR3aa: CASSPQPGGLRETQYF
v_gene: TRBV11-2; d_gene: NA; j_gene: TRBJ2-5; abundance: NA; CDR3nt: TGTGCCAGCAGCTTAGTTGGGGGAGGATGGCAAGAGACCCAGTACTTC; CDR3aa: CASSLVGGGWQETQYF